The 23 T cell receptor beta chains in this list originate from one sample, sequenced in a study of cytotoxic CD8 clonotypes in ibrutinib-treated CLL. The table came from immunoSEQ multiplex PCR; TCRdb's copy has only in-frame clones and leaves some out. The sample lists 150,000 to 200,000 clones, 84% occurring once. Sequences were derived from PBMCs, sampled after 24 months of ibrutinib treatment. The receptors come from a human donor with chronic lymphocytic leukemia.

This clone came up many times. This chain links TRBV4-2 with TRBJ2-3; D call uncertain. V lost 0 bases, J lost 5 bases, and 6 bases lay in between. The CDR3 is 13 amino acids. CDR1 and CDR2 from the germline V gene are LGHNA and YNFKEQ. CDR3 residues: CASSQDSGDTQYF. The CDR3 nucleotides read TGTGCCAGCAGCCAAGATAGTGGAGATACGCAGTATTTT.

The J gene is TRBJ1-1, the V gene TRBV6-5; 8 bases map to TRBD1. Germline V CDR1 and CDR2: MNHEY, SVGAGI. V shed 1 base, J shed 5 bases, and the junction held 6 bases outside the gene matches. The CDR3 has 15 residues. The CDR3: CASSYFGQGRTEAFF. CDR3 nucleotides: TGTGCCAGCAGTTACTTCGGACAGGGCAGAACTGAAGCTTTCTTT.

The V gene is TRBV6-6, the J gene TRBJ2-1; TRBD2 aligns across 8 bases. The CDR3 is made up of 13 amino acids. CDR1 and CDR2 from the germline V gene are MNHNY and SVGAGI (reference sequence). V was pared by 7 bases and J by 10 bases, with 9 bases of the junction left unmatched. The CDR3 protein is CASTPGGPKEQFF. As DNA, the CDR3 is TGTGCCAGCACCCCGGGAGGGCCGAAGGAGCAGTTCTTC.

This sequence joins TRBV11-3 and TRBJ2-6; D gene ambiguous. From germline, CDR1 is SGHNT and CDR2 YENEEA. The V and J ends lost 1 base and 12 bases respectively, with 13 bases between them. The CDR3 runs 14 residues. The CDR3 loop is CASSLVMLPAVLTF. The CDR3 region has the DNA TGTGCCAGCAGCTTAGTAATGCTCCCAGCCGTCCTGACTTTC.

CDR3 residues: CASGGAAGELFF. The CDR3 coding sequence is TGTGCTAGCGGAGGGGCGGCCGGGGAGCTGTTTTTT. The J gene is TRBJ2-2, the V gene TRBV7-7; maybe TRBD2 (6 bases). Germline CDR1 SSHAT, CDR2 FNYEAQ (reference sequence). The CDR3 covers 12 residues.

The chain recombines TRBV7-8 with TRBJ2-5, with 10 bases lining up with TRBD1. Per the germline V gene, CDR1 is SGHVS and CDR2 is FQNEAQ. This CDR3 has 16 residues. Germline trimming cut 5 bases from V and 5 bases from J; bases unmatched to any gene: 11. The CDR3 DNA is TGTGCCAGCAGCCCCCGGCGGGGACAGGGGTCCGAGACCCAGTACTTC. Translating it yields CASSPRRGQGSETQYF.

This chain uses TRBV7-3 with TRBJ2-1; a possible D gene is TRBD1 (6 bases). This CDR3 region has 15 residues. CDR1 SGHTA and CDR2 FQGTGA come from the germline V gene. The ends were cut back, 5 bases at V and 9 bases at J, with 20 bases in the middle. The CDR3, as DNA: TGTGCCAGCAGCCAGGATGGGCTAGGGGGAAGTGAGCAGTTCTTC. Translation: CASSQDGLGGSEQFF.

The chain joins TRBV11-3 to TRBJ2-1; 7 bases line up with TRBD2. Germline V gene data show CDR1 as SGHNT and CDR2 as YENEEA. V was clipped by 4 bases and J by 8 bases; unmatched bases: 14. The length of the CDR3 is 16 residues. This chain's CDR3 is CASSSTKGGSKDEQFF. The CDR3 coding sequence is TGTGCCAGCAGCTCCACAAAGGGCGGGAGTAAGGATGAGCAGTTCTTC. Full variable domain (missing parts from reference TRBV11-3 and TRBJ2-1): EAGVVQSPRYKIIEKKQPVAFWCNPISGHNTLYWYLQNLGQGPELLIRYENEEAVDDSQLPKDRFSAERLKGVDSTLKIQPAELGDSAVYLCASSSTKGGSKDEQFFGPGTRLTVL.

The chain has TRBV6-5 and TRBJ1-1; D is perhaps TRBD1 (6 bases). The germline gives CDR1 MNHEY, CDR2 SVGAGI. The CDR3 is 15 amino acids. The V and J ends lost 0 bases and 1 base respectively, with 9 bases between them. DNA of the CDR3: TGTGCCAGCAGTTACTCTAGGGGACAGAACACTGAAGCTTTCTTT. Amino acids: CASSYSRGQNTEAFF.

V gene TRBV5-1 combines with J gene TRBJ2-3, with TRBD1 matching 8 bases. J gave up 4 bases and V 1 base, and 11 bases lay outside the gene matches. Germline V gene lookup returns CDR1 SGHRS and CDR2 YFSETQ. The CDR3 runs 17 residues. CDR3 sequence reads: CASSLSRQGSGADTQYF. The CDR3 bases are TGCGCCAGCAGCTTGAGTAGACAGGGGAGTGGGGCAGATACGCAGTATTTT.

The CDR3 nucleotides read TGTGCCAGCAGCTCGACTTACGACAGGACCTTTAACTATGGCTACACCTTC. It yields the protein CASSSTYDRTFNYGYTF. The gene calls are TRBV7-9 and TRBJ1-2; TRBD1 might be the D (6 bases). The V end lost 4 bases, the J end lost 1 base, and 19 bases lay between the germline ends. Germline CDR1 and CDR2: SEHNR and FQNEAQ (reference sequence). This CDR3 spans 17 amino acids.

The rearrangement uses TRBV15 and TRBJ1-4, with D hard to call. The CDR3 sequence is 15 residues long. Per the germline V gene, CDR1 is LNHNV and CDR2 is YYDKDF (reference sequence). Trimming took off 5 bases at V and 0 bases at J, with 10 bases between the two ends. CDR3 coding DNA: TGTGCCACCAGCCGTGGCACTGCAACTAATGAAAAACTGTTTTTT. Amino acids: CATSRGTATNEKLFF.

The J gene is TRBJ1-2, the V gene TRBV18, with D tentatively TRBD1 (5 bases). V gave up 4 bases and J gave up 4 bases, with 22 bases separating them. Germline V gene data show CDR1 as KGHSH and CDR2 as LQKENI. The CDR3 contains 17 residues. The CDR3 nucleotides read TGTGCCAGCTCACACCGGGGCACAGCGGTGGTGGGCTATGGCTACACCTTC. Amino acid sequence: CASSHRGTAVVGYGYTF.

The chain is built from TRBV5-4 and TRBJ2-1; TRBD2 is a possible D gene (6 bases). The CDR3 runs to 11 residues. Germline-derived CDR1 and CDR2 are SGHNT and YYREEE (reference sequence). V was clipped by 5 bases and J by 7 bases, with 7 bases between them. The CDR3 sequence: CASRLANEQFF. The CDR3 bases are TGTGCCAGCAGACTAGCTAATGAGCAGTTCTTC. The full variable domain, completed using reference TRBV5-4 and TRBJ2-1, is ETGVTQSPTHLIKTRGQQVTLRCSSQSGHNTVSWYQQALGQGPQFIFQYYREEENGRGNFPPRFSGLQFPNYSSELNVNALELDDSALYLCASRLANEQFFGPGTRLTVL.

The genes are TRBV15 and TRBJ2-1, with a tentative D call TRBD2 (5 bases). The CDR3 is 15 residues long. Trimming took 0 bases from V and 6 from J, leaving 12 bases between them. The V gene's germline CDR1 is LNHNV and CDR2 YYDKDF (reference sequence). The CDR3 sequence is CATSREPSLGNEQFF. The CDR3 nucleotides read TGTGCCACCAGCAGAGAGCCTAGCTTGGGCAATGAGCAGTTCTTC.

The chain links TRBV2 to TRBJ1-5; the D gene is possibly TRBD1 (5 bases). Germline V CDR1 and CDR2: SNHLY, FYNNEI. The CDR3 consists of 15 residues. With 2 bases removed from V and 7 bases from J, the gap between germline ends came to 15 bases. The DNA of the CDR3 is TGTGCCAGCAGTGAAATTCTTACAGGAAAGCAGCCCCAGCATTTT. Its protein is CASSEILTGKQPQHF.

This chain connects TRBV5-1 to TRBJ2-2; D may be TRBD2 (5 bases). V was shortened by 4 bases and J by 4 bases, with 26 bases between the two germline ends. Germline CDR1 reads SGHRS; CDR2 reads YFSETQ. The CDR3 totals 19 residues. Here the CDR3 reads CASSPVGVPDVLTTGELFF. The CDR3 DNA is TGCGCCAGCAGCCCAGTGGGAGTACCTGACGTGTTAACCACCGGGGAGCTGTTTTTT.

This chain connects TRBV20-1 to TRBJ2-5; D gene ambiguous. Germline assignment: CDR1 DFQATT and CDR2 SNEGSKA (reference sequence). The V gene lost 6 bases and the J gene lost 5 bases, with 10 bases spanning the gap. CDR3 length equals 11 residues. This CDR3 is CSAYPRETQYF. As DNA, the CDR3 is TGCAGTGCCTACCCCCGTGAGACCCAGTACTTC.

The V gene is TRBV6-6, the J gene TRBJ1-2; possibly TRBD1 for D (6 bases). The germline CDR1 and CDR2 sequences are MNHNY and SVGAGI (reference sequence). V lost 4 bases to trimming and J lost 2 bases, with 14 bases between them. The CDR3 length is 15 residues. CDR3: CASSSLPGGNYGYTF. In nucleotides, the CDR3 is TGTGCCAGCAGTTCCCTCCCGGGGGGCAACTATGGCTACACCTTC.

CDR3 sequence: CASSQVTGSSYNEQFF. The CDR3 region has the DNA TGTGCCAGCAGCCAAGTTACGGGGAGCTCCTACAATGAGCAGTTCTTC. The chain combines TRBV4-2 with TRBJ2-1; maybe TRBD2 (5 bases). The CDR3 consists of 16 residues. Looked up from germline, CDR1 is LGHNA and CDR2 is YNFKEQ. Trimming shortened V by 1 base and J by 0 bases, and 10 bases separated the two germline ends.

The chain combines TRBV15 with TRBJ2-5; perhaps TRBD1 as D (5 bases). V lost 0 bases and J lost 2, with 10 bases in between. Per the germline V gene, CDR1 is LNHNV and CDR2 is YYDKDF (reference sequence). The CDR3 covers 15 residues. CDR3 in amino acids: CATSRDGKGQETQYF. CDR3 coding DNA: TGTGCCACCAGCAGAGATGGAAAGGGGCAAGAGACCCAGTACTTC. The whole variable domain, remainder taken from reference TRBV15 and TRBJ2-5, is DAMVIQNPRYQVTQFGKPVTLSCSQTLNHNVMYWYQQKSSQAPKLLFHYYDKDFNNEADTPDNFQSRRPNTSFCFLDIRSPGLGDTAMYLCATSRDGKGQETQYFGPGTRLLVL.

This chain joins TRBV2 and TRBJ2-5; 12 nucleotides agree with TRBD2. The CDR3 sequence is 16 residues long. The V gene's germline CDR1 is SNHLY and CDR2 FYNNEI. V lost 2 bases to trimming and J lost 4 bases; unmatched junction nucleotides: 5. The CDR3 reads CASSETASGRVETQYF. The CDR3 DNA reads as TGTGCCAGCAGTGAAACGGCTAGCGGGAGGGTAGAGACCCAGTACTTC.

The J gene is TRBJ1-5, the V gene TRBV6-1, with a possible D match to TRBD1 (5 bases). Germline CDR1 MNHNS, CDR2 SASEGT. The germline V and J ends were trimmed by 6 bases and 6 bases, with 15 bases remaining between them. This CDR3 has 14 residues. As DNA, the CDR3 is TGTGCCAGCAGGCCCCGGCAGGGCGGTCAGCCCCAGCATTTT. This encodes CASRPRQGGQPQHF.